A selection of T cell receptor beta chains follows, all from one sample in a study of cytomegalovirus exposure and HLA in healthy donors. Assay used: immunoSEQ multiplex PCR; TCRdb lists only in-frame clones, some missing. The sample lists about 44,000 clones; roughly 93% were seen once. Input material: PBMCs. These receptors all come from a woman younger than 30 in good health and CMV-seronegative. Both conserved end residues are part of each CDR3. A D gene is named only where the DNA matches it firmly. Size values are once, few and many counts, or a class for expanded clones, and some rows have none.

CDR3 protein: CASSRTGETQYF
CDR3 DNA: TGCGCCAGCAGCCGGACAGGGGAGACCCAGTACTTC
clone size: -
J gene: TRBJ2-5
V gene: TRBV4-1
D gene: TRBD1

CDR3 protein: CASSLARGSYNEQFF
CDR3 DNA: TGCGCCAGCAGCTTGGCGCGGGGATCCTACAATGAGCAGTTCTTC
clone size: once
J gene: TRBJ2-1
V gene: TRBV5-1
D gene: -

CDR3 protein: CASSQAAGTYEQYF
CDR3 DNA: TGCGCCAGCAGCCAAGCGGCGGGAACCTACGAGCAGTACTTC
clone size: -
J gene: TRBJ2-7
V gene: TRBV4-1
D gene: -

CDR3 protein: CASSELGRGQAEAFF
CDR3 DNA: TGTGCCAGCAGTGAATTGGGCAGGGGGCAGGCTGAAGCTTTCTTT
clone size: few
J gene: TRBJ1-1
V gene: TRBV6-1
D gene: TRBD1

CDR3 protein: CASSPARQETQYF
CDR3 DNA: TGTGCCAGCTCACCGGCGCGGCAAGAGACCCAGTACTTC
clone size: once
J gene: TRBJ2-5
V gene: TRBV18
D gene: -

CDR3 protein: CASSDRGGDGELFF
CDR3 DNA: TGTGCCAGCAGTGACCGCGGGGGGGACGGGGAGCTGTTTTTT
clone size: once
J gene: TRBJ2-2
V gene: TRBV2
D gene: TRBD2

CDR3 protein: CASSLGAGYNSPLHF
CDR3 DNA: TGTGCCAGCAGTTTGGGGGCAGGCTATAATTCACCCCTCCACTTT
clone size: -
J gene: TRBJ1-6
V gene: TRBV27
D gene: -

CDR3 protein: CASRGGQVYEQYF
CDR3 DNA: TGTGCCAGCAGGGGGGGGCAGGTCTACGAGCAGTACTTC
clone size: -
J gene: TRBJ2-7
V gene: TRBV2
D gene: -

CDR3 protein: CASSPIRQLTGNTIYF
CDR3 DNA: TGTGCCAGCTCACCAATCAGACAGCTGACTGGAAACACCATATATTTT
clone size: -
J gene: TRBJ1-3
V gene: TRBV18
D gene: -

CDR3 protein: CASSLEGDTEAFF
CDR3 DNA: TGTGCCAGCAGTTTAGAGGGAGACACTGAAGCTTTCTTT
clone size: -
J gene: TRBJ1-1
V gene: TRBV27
D gene: -

CDR3 protein: CASSSPQGALNEQYF
CDR3 DNA: TGTGCCAGCAGTTCCCCCCAGGGGGCGCTTAACGAGCAGTACTTC
clone size: -
J gene: TRBJ2-7
V gene: TRBV6-6
D gene: TRBD1

CDR3 protein: CASSLGHIDEKLFF
CDR3 DNA: TGTGCCAGCAGCTTAGGGCACATTGATGAAAAACTGTTTTTT
clone size: -
J gene: TRBJ1-4
V gene: TRBV7-9
D gene: -

CDR3 protein: CASSQRNLGANEQFF
CDR3 DNA: TGTGCCAGCAGCCAGCGAAATTTGGGGGCCAATGAGCAGTTCTTC
clone size: -
J gene: TRBJ2-1
V gene: TRBV11-2
D gene: -

CDR3 protein: CATSRELSANEQFF
CDR3 DNA: TGTGCCACCAGCAGAGAATTGAGTGCCAATGAGCAGTTCTTC
clone size: -
J gene: TRBJ2-1
V gene: TRBV15
D gene: -

CDR3 protein: CASSEMIPGQGANEQFF
CDR3 DNA: TGCGCCAGCAGTGAGATGATCCCGGGACAGGGGGCGAATGAGCAGTTCTTC
clone size: -
J gene: TRBJ2-1
V gene: TRBV10-2
D gene: TRBD1

CDR3 protein: CASSLGWGDWNSPLHF
CDR3 DNA: TGCGCCAGCAGCTTGGGATGGGGGGACTGGAATTCACCCCTCCACTTT
clone size: -
J gene: TRBJ1-6
V gene: TRBV5-1
D gene: -

CDR3 protein: CASSSLGTGGDLGETQYF
CDR3 DNA: TGTGCCAGCAGCTCTCTTGGGACAGGGGGCGATCTAGGAGAGACCCAGTACTTC
clone size: -
J gene: TRBJ2-5
V gene: TRBV7-9
D gene: TRBD1

CDR3 protein: CASSVGTGSQPQHF
CDR3 DNA: TGTGCCAGCAGTGTTGGGACAGGGTCCCAGCCCCAGCATTTT
clone size: -
J gene: TRBJ1-5
V gene: TRBV2
D gene: TRBD1

CDR3 protein: CASSEARAGGTEAFF
CDR3 DNA: TGTGCCAGCAGTGAAGCGCGGGCAGGGGGCACTGAAGCTTTCTTT
clone size: -
J gene: TRBJ1-1
V gene: TRBV6-1
D gene: TRBD1

CDR3 protein: CASSPSRGGKWDTEAFF
CDR3 DNA: TGTGCCAGCAGCCCTAGCAGAGGGGGCAAGTGGGACACTGAAGCTTTCTTT
clone size: -
J gene: TRBJ1-1
V gene: TRBV7-8
D gene: TRBD1

CDR3 protein: CASSLRVPGLAGGPTGELFF
CDR3 DNA: TGTGCCAGCAGCTTAAGGGTTCCGGGACTAGCGGGAGGGCCTACCGGGGAGCTGTTTTTT
clone size: -
J gene: TRBJ2-2
V gene: TRBV5-4
D gene: TRBD2

CDR3 protein: CASSLVTGGNTEAFF
CDR3 DNA: TGTGCCAGCAGCTTAGTAACTGGAGGGAACACTGAAGCTTTCTTT
clone size: -
J gene: TRBJ1-1
V gene: TRBV7-2
D gene: -

CDR3 protein: CASSEAGRVERGYTF
CDR3 DNA: TGTGCCAGCAGTGAAGCAGGCAGGGTCGAAAGAGGCTACACCTTC
clone size: -
J gene: TRBJ1-2
V gene: TRBV6-1
D gene: -

CDR3 protein: CASSSRNTEAFF
CDR3 DNA: TGTGCCAGTAGTAGCAGGAACACTGAAGCTTTCTTT
clone size: -
J gene: TRBJ1-1
V gene: TRBV19
D gene: -

CDR3 protein: CASSPTAGEPTDTQYF
CDR3 DNA: TGTGCCAGCAGCCCGACAGCGGGGGAACCCACAGATACGCAGTATTTT
clone size: -
J gene: TRBJ2-3
V gene: TRBV5-4
D gene: TRBD2

CDR3 protein: CASSPPRGSYNEQFF
CDR3 DNA: TGTGCCAGCAGCCCCCCAAGGGGATCGTACAATGAGCAGTTCTTC
clone size: -
J gene: TRBJ2-1
V gene: TRBV7-9
D gene: -

CDR3 protein: CASSGGLADTDTQYF
CDR3 DNA: TGTGCCAGCAGCGGGGGACTAGCGGACACAGATACGCAGTATTTT
clone size: -
J gene: TRBJ2-3
V gene: TRBV9
D gene: TRBD2

CDR3 protein: CASSPWTGWESFF
CDR3 DNA: TGTGCCAGCAGCCCCTGGACAGGGTGGGAATCTTTCTTT
clone size: -
J gene: TRBJ1-1
V gene: TRBV7-8
D gene: TRBD1

CDR3 protein: CASSLMSGGPYNEQFF
CDR3 DNA: TGTGCCAGCAGCTTAATGAGCGGGGGACCCTACAATGAGCAGTTCTTC
clone size: once
J gene: TRBJ2-1
V gene: TRBV7-2
D gene: TRBD2

CDR3 protein: CASSFTRTSGNNEQFF
CDR3 DNA: TGCGCCAGCAGCTTCACCAGGACTAGCGGCAACAATGAGCAGTTCTTC
clone size: once
J gene: TRBJ2-1
V gene: TRBV5-1
D gene: TRBD2

CDR3 protein: CASSLSLAGGPSTDTQYF
CDR3 DNA: TGCGCCAGCAGCTTGTCACTAGCGGGGGGACCTAGCACAGATACGCAGTATTTT
clone size: -
J gene: TRBJ2-3
V gene: TRBV5-1
D gene: TRBD2

CDR3 protein: CASSSGQGGYEQYF
CDR3 DNA: TGTGCCAGTAGTTCGGGACAGGGCGGTTACGAGCAGTACTTC
clone size: -
J gene: TRBJ2-7
V gene: TRBV19
D gene: TRBD1

CDR3 protein: CASSTRPGTSHREAYEQYF
CDR3 DNA: TGTGCCAGCAGCACCCGCCCCGGGACTAGCCATCGTGAAGCCTACGAGCAGTACTTC
clone size: -
J gene: TRBJ2-7
V gene: TRBV5-6
D gene: TRBD2

CDR3 protein: CASSYKYQGGAYGYTF
CDR3 DNA: TGTGCCAGCAGTTACAAATATCAGGGAGGAGCCTATGGCTACACCTTC
clone size: -
J gene: TRBJ1-2
V gene: TRBV6-5
D gene: -

CDR3 protein: CASSLGFKGANEKLFF
CDR3 DNA: TGTGCCAGCAGCTTAGGATTCAAAGGAGCAAATGAAAAACTGTTTTTT
clone size: -
J gene: TRBJ1-4
V gene: TRBV11-2
D gene: -

CDR3 protein: CASTGGTTYYNEQFF
CDR3 DNA: TGTGCCAGCACCGGAGGGACTACATACTACAATGAGCAGTTCTTC
clone size: -
J gene: TRBJ2-1
V gene: TRBV2
D gene: TRBD2

CDR3 protein: CASSPRLAGGPVLDKNIQYF
CDR3 DNA: TGTGCCAGCTCACCAAGGCTAGCGGGAGGGCCGGTCCTTGACAAAAACATTCAGTACTTC
clone size: -
J gene: TRBJ2-4
V gene: TRBV18
D gene: TRBD2

CDR3 protein: CASSLPEDEQYF
CDR3 DNA: TGCGCCAGCAGCTTACCAGAGGACGAGCAGTACTTC
clone size: -
J gene: TRBJ2-7
V gene: TRBV5-1
D gene: -

CDR3 protein: CASSQRVGVAYEQYF
CDR3 DNA: TGTGCCAGCAGCCAACGGGTCGGGGTCGCCTACGAGCAGTACTTC
clone size: once
J gene: TRBJ2-7
V gene: TRBV7-7
D gene: -

CDR3 protein: CAIGRGGEAETQYF
CDR3 DNA: TGTGCCATCGGGAGGGGAGGGGAGGCAGAGACCCAGTACTTC
clone size: -
J gene: TRBJ2-5
V gene: TRBV10-3
D gene: TRBD2

CDR3 protein: CASSQEDSLPYGYTF
CDR3 DNA: TGTGCCAGCAGCCAAGAGGACAGCCTACCCTATGGCTACACCTTC
clone size: -
J gene: TRBJ1-2
V gene: TRBV4-2
D gene: -